This T cell receptor beta chain was captured by sequencing in a study of T-cell memory formation after mild COVID-19 (dated by TCRdb to 2020 to 2022). With respect to the entire study: TCR sequence clusters from the two donors were found to be largely donor specific. Two young, previously healthy adult volunteers made up the cohort, one male and one female. In a couple of donors, T-cell clones that expanded and contracted after mild COVID-19 were followed by sequencing TCRalpha and TCRbeta repertoires longitudinally. Beyond this particular receptor, the publication reports: Whether the second-wave clones peaking on day 37 were SARS-CoV-2 specific was not confirmed. Only a couple of mild cases were covered in the study, and larger cohorts including severe cases with pre-infection samples were considered necessary. Some responding clones were detected in pre-infection memory, which suggested that pre-existing cross-reactive memory T cells had joined the SARS-CoV-2 response. Contracting CD4+ clones were found mainly in CM and EM memory subsets, while CD8+ clones were enriched in EMRA. Clones that contracted from day 15 to 85 showed balanced CD4/CD8 phenotypes, whereas a second wave of clones that expanded from day 15 to 37 leaned towards CD4+.

The instrument was an Illumina NovaSeq 6000. TCRalpha and TCRbeta cDNA libraries were built by 5'RACE with constant-segment primers, adding sample barcodes and unique molecular identifiers. Trizol reagent was used to extract RNA from every sample. Amplification of the libraries took two PCR steps, and the second step added a second sample barcode plus Illumina TruSeq adapters. Sequencing of the libraries was done on an Illumina NovaSeq, producing 2 x 150 bp paired-end reads. The original methods were these. Reads were demultiplexed and collapsed into UMI-guided consensus sequences with migec v1.2.7. Using mixcr v2.1.11, UMI consensuses were aligned to TRA and TRB V and J templates and then assembled into clonotypes. Expanded or contracted clonotypes were those called significant by both edgeR and NoisET, with noise models trained on biological replicates. For edgeR calls, the thresholds were a false discovery rate-adjusted p below 0.01 and a log2 fold-change of 1. As an exploratory analysis of dynamics, max-normalized trajectories of the 1000 most abundant clonotypes were examined by PCA with hierarchical clustering. Separately sequenced CD4+ and CD8+ repertoires were used to assign a CD4 or CD8 phenotype to each responding clone. TCRdb cleaned the public reads at Q25 with fastp, built clones with MiXCR and kept in-frame beta chains. Every CDR3 protein is listed once, alongside the most common genes and DNA of its rows. These V and J calls rely on TCRdb rather than the paper's analysis. The sample table shows around 340,000 distinct CDR3 sequences, and roughly an eighth are seen once. In total, the top ten clones hold roughly a fifth of the sample.

Ficoll-Paque density gradient centrifugation was the method used to isolate PBMCs. The CDR3, from cysteine to phenylalanine, totals 14 residues. Only the CDR3 DNA is retained, 42 bases long and in frame from the first base. For CDR1 and CDR2, the germline V gene lists SGHTA and FQGNSA. Ends trimmed: V by 5 bases, J by 4 bases; bases unmatched to a gene: 7. This clonotype was counted a few times. What antigen it recognizes has not been identified. No quality values exist for individual bases; no much larger clone is one base distant. The source is a man aged 18 to 35 who had mild COVID-19 (a few samples of this study predate the infection). The sample titles of this study are shuffled in the database, so cell type and time point are left out; the donor was told from shared clones. The rearranged segments are TRBV7-2 and TRBJ1-1, with 7 bases aligning to TRBD1. The sample taken for sequencing was PBMCs or a T cell subset sorted from them (not recorded which). The DNA sequence follows: TGTGCCAGCAGCCCCTTCGGGACAGCCACTGAAGCTTTCTTT. Translated, this is CASSPFGTATEAFF.